The 32 T cell receptor beta chains in this list originate from one sample, sequenced in a study of B cell selection in AIRE deficiency. Clones were sequenced by immunoSEQ multiplex PCR, and TCRdb holds only the in-frame ones, with some missing. The sample lists more than 25,000 clones, around 95% occurring once. CD4+CD127+ cells were sorted as the conventional CD4 T cells. Sequencing was performed on CD4+CD127+ conventional T cells sorted from PBMCs. The origin of the receptors is a human donor in good health.

This chain links TRBV5-1 with TRBJ2-1; 10 nucleotides match TRBD2. Germline V gene sequence: CDR1 SGHRS, CDR2 YFSETQ. V lost 4 bases to trimming and J lost 3 bases; unmatched junction nucleotides: 4. The CDR3 loop spans 15 amino acids. The CDR3 DNA is TGCGCCAGCAGCCTAGGACTAGCGGACTACAATGAGCAGTTCTTC. Translated, it gives CASSLGLADYNEQFF.

The chain links TRBV6-1 to TRBJ2-7, with D unclear. This CDR3 region has 14 residues. Germline loops: CDR1 MNHNS, CDR2 SASEGT. Between the trimmed V and J ends, which lost 0 bases and 11 bases, there was a span of 17 bases. The CDR3 region is CASSEARLIESEYF. CDR3 in DNA: TGTGCCAGCAGTGAAGCGCGATTGATTGAATCAGAGTACTTC.

The rearrangement links TRBV4-2 to TRBJ2-2, with TRBD2 matching over 9 bases. The length of the CDR3 is 16 residues. J was trimmed by 6 bases and V by 1 base; bases with no gene match: 6. Germline V gives CDR1 LGHNA, CDR2 YNFKEQ. The CDR3 DNA reads as TGTGCCAGCAGCCAAGCAGTGGCGGGAGGGCCCGGGGAGCTGTTTTTT. Translated: CASSQAVAGGPGELFF.

The J gene is TRBJ2-7, the V gene TRBV4-1; 8 nucleotides align to TRBD1. The germline V gene encodes CDR1 MGHRA and CDR2 YSYEKL. The CDR3 is 16 amino acids. The ends lost 1 base at V and 5 bases at J; junction bases unmatched: 10. The CDR3 protein is CASSQVLRRTGNEQYF. The CDR3 DNA sequence: TGCGCCAGCAGCCAAGTGCTGAGAAGGACAGGGAACGAGCAGTACTTC.

The chain employs TRBV6-1 and TRBJ1-6; no reliable D call. Germline CDR1 reads MNHNS; CDR2 reads SASEGT. V lost 5 bases, J lost 5 bases, and 13 bases lay in between. This CDR3 is built from 15 residues. The CDR3 coding sequence is TGTGCCAGCAGTCCGTCTGGCTGGAATAATTCACCCCTCCACTTT. Residues: CASSPSGWNNSPLHF.

The V gene is TRBV7-2, the J gene TRBJ2-4; D might be TRBD2 (5 bases). Germline-derived CDR1 and CDR2 are SGHTA and FQGNSA. The CDR3 runs 15 residues. The V gene lost 2 bases and the J gene lost 0 bases, with 8 bases spanning the gap. The chain's CDR3 is CASSLMAGAKNIQYF. CDR3 in DNA: TGTGCCAGCAGCTTAATGGCGGGAGCCAAAAACATTCAGTACTTC.

The rearrangement links TRBV4-2 to TRBJ2-3; TRBD2 agrees at 7 bases. With 3 bases clipped from V and 4 bases from J, the junction kept 16 bases outside the gene matches. CDR3 size: 18 residues. Germline assignment: CDR1 LGHNA and CDR2 YNFKEQ. The CDR3: CASSHVLAGQLPPDTQYF. The DNA of the CDR3 is TGTGCCAGCAGCCATGTATTAGCGGGCCAACTGCCACCAGATACGCAGTATTTT.

V gene TRBV6-9 combines with J gene TRBJ1-2; no clear D. This CDR3 spans 11 amino acids. From germline, CDR1 is MNHGY and CDR2 SVAAGI. Trimming shortened V by 7 bases and J by 8 bases, and 11 bases separated the two germline ends. The CDR3 nucleotides are TGTGCCAGCAAAGGTCCGGGGGGCTACACCTTC. It encodes CASKGPGGYTF.

This rearrangement joins TRBV11-2 to TRBJ2-5; TRBD2 aligns across 8 bases. Germline CDR1 reads SGHAT; CDR2 reads FQNNGV. Trimming took 0 bases from V and 4 from J; bases not matched to a gene: 7. The CDR3 contains 16 residues. The DNA for the CDR3 is TGTGCCAGCAGCTTAGATCGAGGCGGGGGGCGAGAGACCCAGTACTTC. Its protein product is CASSLDRGGGRETQYF.

J is TRBJ1-6 and V is TRBV5-1, with 7 positions matching TRBD1. Germline V lookup: CDR1 SGHRS, CDR2 YFSETQ. Unmatched junction bases numbered 4, after V lost 4 bases and J lost 3 bases. This CDR3 has 15 residues. CDR3 DNA sequence: TGCGCCAGCAGCCCCCGACAGGGCTATAATTCACCCCTCCACTTT. Protein: CASSPRQGYNSPLHF.

J is TRBJ2-3 and V is TRBV7-9; D is ambiguous. Trimming pared 2 bases from V and 0 bases from J, leaving 9 bases between. The CDR3 is made up of 15 amino acids. The germline V gene encodes CDR1 SEHNR and CDR2 FQNEAQ (reference sequence). The CDR3, as DNA: TGTGCCAGCAGCTTAACCCCCTCTAGCACAGATACGCAGTATTTT. As protein: CASSLTPSSTDTQYF.

This chain links TRBV2 with TRBJ2-5, with TRBD2 matching 8 bases. Losses at the gene ends were 6 bases for V and 5 bases for J; bases not matched to a gene: 8. Germline V gene data show CDR1 as SNHLY and CDR2 as FYNNEI. The CDR3 spans 14 residues. CDR3 region: CASRGYIAGETQYF. The CDR3 region has the DNA TGTGCCAGCAGAGGATATATAGCGGGGGAGACCCAGTACTTC.

For the CDR3, the DNA is TGTGCCAGCCAACCGACTGTTCCTAGCACAGATACGCAGTATTTT. Translating it yields CASQPTVPSTDTQYF. The V gene is TRBV6-1, the J gene TRBJ2-3; D not resolved. The CDR3 consists of 15 residues. V was cut by 8 bases and J by 0 bases, with 15 bases left in between. Germline V gene sequence: CDR1 MNHNS, CDR2 SASEGT.

This chain links TRBV19 with TRBJ1-2, with 7 bases lining up with TRBD1. Looked up from germline, CDR1 is LNHDA and CDR2 is SQIVND (reference sequence). With V trimmed by 8 bases and J by 3 bases, 15 bases remained unmatched. The CDR3 runs 16 residues. For the CDR3, the DNA is TGTGCCAGTGGCTTACCCGGGACAGCGTTCTACTATGGCTACACCTTC. Protein: CASGLPGTAFYYGYTF.

This clone is a singleton in its sample. This chain uses TRBV7-2 with TRBJ1-2; the match to TRBD1 covers 8 bases. The germline V gene has CDR1 SGHTA and CDR2 FQGNSA. Unmatched junction bases numbered 15, after V lost 5 bases and J lost 7 bases. The CDR3 runs to 16 residues. This CDR3 is CASSPGGLDSIAGYTF. The CDR3 coding sequence is TGTGCCAGCAGCCCAGGGGGCCTCGATAGTATTGCTGGCTACACCTTC.

The chain recombines TRBV12-5 with TRBJ2-2, with TRBD2 identical over 7 bases. Germline lookup yields CDR1 LGHNT and CDR2 FRNRAP. V trimming: 0 bases; J trimming: 7 bases; junction bases outside the gene matches: 8. The CDR3 totals 16 residues. CDR3 sequence: CASGLVRLALIGELFF. CDR3 DNA sequence: TGTGCTAGTGGTTTGGTACGACTAGCCCTTATCGGGGAGCTGTTTTTT.

The chain combines TRBV18 with TRBJ2-7; 8 bases are a match to TRBD1. The junction had 5 bases not matched to a gene; V was cut back by 2 bases and J by 2 bases. Germline V lookup: CDR1 KGHSH, CDR2 LQKENI. The CDR3 contains 15 residues. The CDR3 DNA is TGTGCCAGCTCACCAAGACAGGGGTCGGCCTACGAGCAGTACTTC. It translates to CASSPRQGSAYEQYF.

The chain carries TRBV5-1 and TRBJ2-1; TRBD1 matches at 11 bases. From germline, CDR1 is SGHRS and CDR2 YFSETQ. CDR3 length: 19 amino acids. V shed 3 bases, J shed 0 bases, and the junction held 11 bases outside the gene matches. The CDR3 sequence is CASSYGQGATRSSYNEQFF. In DNA form, the CDR3 reads TGCGCCAGCAGCTACGGACAGGGGGCCACGCGGAGCTCCTACAATGAGCAGTTCTTC.

This clone has only one observation. This chain uses TRBV29-1 with TRBJ2-1; TRBD2 matches at 8 bases. This CDR3 contains 14 residues. With 2 bases clipped from V and 8 bases from J, the junction kept 8 bases outside the gene matches. The germline CDR1 and CDR2 sequences are SQVTM and ANQGSEA. For the CDR3, the DNA is TGCAGCGTTGAAAAAGCGGGAGTGAACTATGAGCAGTTCTTC. Amino acid sequence: CSVEKAGVNYEQFF.

The chain carries TRBV27 and TRBJ2-7, with a possible D match to TRBD1 (6 bases). The V gene lost 6 bases and the J gene lost 4 bases, with 22 bases spanning the gap. CDR3 size: 16 residues. Germline-derived CDR1 and CDR2 are MNHEY and SMNVEV (reference sequence). The CDR3 DNA reads TGTGCCAGCAGATACACCGTGCGTGGGGGCCCTTACGAGCAGTACTTC. It is translated as CASRYTVRGGPYEQYF.

With regard to this clone: In the same sample, other DNA sequences code for this CDR3. This chain connects TRBV29-1 to TRBJ1-1; the D gene is possibly TRBD1 (5 bases). The CDR3 extends over 12 amino acids. Germline V gives CDR1 SQVTM, CDR2 ANQGSEA. Trimming removed 6 bases from V and 5 bases from J, with 13 bases in between. CDR3 loop: CSVAGGVTEAFF. The DNA of the CDR3 is TGCAGCGTCGCAGGAGGGGTTACTGAAGCTTTCTTT.

This clone occurred once. The chain uses TRBV11-2 and TRBJ2-7; D unclear. Germline V gene data show CDR1 as SGHAT and CDR2 as FQNNGV. There are 15 residues in the CDR3. V lost 5 bases, J lost 0 bases, and 14 bases lay in between. In DNA, the CDR3 is TGTGCCAGCAGCAAGAGCTCGCCCCTCTCCTACGAGCAGTACTTC. It specifies CASSKSSPLSYEQYF.

The chain uses TRBV4-1 and TRBJ1-1, with D tentatively TRBD1 (6 bases). The CDR3 spans 15 residues. CDR1 MGHRA and CDR2 YSYEKL come from the germline V gene. Trimming removed 0 bases from V and 4 bases from J, with 12 bases in between. Here the CDR3 reads CASSQDRGARTEAFF. The CDR3 DNA reads as TGCGCCAGCAGCCAAGATCGGGGGGCGCGCACTGAAGCTTTCTTT.

This chain uses TRBV2 with TRBJ2-6, with 12 nucleotides matching TRBD2. V shed 4 bases and J 0 bases; nucleotides not matched to a gene: 4. Germline V gene lookup returns CDR1 SNHLY and CDR2 FYNNEI. The CDR3 totals 18 residues. CDR3 loop: CASSGGLAGPSGANVLTF. The CDR3 nucleotides are TGTGCCAGCAGTGGGGGACTAGCGGGCCCCTCTGGGGCCAACGTCCTGACTTTC.

This sequence joins TRBV5-6 and TRBJ2-7, with D perhaps matching TRBD1 (6 bases). Per germline, CDR1 SGHDT and CDR2 YYEEEE. V shed 4 bases and J shed 1 base, with 18 bases lying between them. This CDR3 contains 16 residues. The CDR3 sequence is CASSRAGDALSYEQYF. For the CDR3, the DNA is TGTGCCAGCAGCCGGGCAGGGGACGCCCTTTCCTACGAGCAGTACTTC.

The chain has TRBV6-1 and TRBJ1-4, with 8 bases that match TRBD1. The germline CDR1 and CDR2 sequences are MNHNS and SASEGT. V shed 5 bases, J shed 8 bases, and the junction held 1 base outside the gene matches. This CDR3 contains 12 residues. CDR3 in amino acids: CASSRDREKLFF. CDR3 in DNA: TGTGCCAGCAGTAGGGACAGGGAAAAACTGTTTTTT.

This chain connects TRBV9 to TRBJ1-6, with 9 bases lining up with TRBD1. Germline CDR1 is SGDLS and CDR2 is YYNGEE. The CDR3 runs 14 residues. V dropped 4 bases and J dropped 10; count of bases not matched to a gene: 6. CDR3 amino acids: CASSIRDRVSPLHF. CDR3 in DNA: TGTGCCAGCAGCATTCGGGACAGGGTCTCACCCCTCCACTTT.

This clone was detected only once. This chain connects TRBV18 to TRBJ1-5; D remains ambiguous. The CDR3 consists of 15 residues. Trimming removed 3 bases from V and 5 bases from J, with 14 bases in between. Looked up from germline, CDR1 is KGHSH and CDR2 is LQKENI. The CDR3 DNA follows: TGTGCCAGCTCACCCGACATGGGTCGGGATCAGCCCCAGCATTTT. Its protein is CASSPDMGRDQPQHF.

V gene TRBV2 combines with J gene TRBJ2-3; perhaps TRBD1 as D (6 bases). Germline CDR1 reads SNHLY; CDR2 reads FYNNEI. The CDR3 runs 15 residues. V lost 6 bases and J lost 4, with 17 bases in between. The CDR3 DNA follows: TGTGCCAGCAGGGGGACAAACAGACCCGCAGATACGCAGTATTTT. Translating it yields CASRGTNRPADTQYF.

The chain combines TRBV19 with TRBJ2-5; TRBD2 agrees at 13 bases. The closer fit of TRBJ2-7 to the DNA end suggests the J call may be wrong. This CDR3 is built from 17 residues. Germline lookup yields CDR1 LNHDA and CDR2 SQIVND (reference sequence). CDR3 nucleotide sequence: TGTGCCAGTAGTAGGACTAGCGGGGGAGGTCCCTCCTACGAGCAGTACTTC. It specifies CASSRTSGGGPSYEQYF.

The chain combines TRBV4-2 with TRBJ2-7; D is ambiguous. V was clipped by 1 base and J by 3 bases, with 13 bases between them. The V gene's germline CDR1 is LGHNA and CDR2 YNFKEQ. CDR3 length equals 15 residues. CDR3 DNA sequence: TGTGCCAGCAGCCAAGTCAGTTCGGCGGACTACGAGCAGTACTTC. It yields the protein CASSQVSSADYEQYF.

The chain employs TRBV29-1 and TRBJ2-5; a weak D match, TRBD1 (6 bases). Between the trimmed V and J ends, which lost 6 bases and 3 bases, there was a span of 11 bases. Germline CDR1 and CDR2: SQVTM and ANQGSEA. CDR3 length: 12 amino acids. The CDR3 reads CSVGHREETQYF. Here the CDR3 DNA reads TGCAGCGTAGGCCACAGGGAAGAGACCCAGTACTTC.